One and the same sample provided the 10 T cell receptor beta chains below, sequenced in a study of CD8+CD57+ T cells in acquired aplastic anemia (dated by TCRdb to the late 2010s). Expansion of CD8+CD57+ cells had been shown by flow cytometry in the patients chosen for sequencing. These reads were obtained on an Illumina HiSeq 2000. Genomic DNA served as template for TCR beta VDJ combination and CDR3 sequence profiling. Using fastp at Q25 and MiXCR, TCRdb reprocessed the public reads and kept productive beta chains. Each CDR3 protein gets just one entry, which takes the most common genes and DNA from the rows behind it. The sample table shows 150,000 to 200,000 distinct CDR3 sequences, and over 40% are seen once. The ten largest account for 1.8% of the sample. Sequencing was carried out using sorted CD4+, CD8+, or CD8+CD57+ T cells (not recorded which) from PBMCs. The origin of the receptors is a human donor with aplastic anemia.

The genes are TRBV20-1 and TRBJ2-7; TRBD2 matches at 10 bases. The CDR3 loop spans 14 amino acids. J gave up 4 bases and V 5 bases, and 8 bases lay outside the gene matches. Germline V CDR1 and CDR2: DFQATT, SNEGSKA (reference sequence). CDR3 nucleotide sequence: TGCAGTGCTGGGCTAGCGGGGGACCTTTACGAGCAGTACTTC. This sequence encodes CSAGLAGDLYEQYF.

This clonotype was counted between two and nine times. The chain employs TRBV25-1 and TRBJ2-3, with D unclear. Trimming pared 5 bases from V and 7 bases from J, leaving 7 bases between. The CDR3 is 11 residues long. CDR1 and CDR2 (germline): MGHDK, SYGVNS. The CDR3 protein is CASSIGNTQYF. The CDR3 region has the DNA TGTGCCAGCAGTATCGGCAATACGCAGTATTTT.

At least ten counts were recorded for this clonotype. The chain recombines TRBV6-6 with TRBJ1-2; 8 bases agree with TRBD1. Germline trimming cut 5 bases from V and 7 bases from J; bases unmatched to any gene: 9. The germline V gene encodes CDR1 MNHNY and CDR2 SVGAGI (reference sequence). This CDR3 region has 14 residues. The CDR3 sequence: CASSTSDRAAGYTF. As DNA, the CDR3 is TGTGCCAGCAGTACCTCGGACAGGGCTGCTGGCTACACCTTC.

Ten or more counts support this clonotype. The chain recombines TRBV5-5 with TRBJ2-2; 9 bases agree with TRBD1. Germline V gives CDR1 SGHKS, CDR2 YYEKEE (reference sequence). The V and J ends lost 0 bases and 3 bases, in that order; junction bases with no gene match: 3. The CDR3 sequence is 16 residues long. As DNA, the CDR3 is TGTGCCAGCAGCTTGGCCGGACAGGGGTACACCGGGGAGCTGTTTTTT. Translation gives CASSLAGQGYTGELFF.

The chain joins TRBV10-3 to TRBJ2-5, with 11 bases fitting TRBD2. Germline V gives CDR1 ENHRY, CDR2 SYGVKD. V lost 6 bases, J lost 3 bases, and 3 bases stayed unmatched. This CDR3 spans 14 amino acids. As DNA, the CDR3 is TGTGCCATCAGGGGGACTAGCGGAGAAGAGACCCAGTACTTC. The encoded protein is CAIRGTSGEETQYF.

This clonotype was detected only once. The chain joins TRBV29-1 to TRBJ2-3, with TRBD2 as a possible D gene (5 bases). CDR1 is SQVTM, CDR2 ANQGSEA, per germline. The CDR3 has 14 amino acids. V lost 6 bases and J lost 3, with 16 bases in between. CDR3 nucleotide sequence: TGCAGCGTATTCGGACTGGATGTGACAGATACGCAGTATTTT. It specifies CSVFGLDVTDTQYF.

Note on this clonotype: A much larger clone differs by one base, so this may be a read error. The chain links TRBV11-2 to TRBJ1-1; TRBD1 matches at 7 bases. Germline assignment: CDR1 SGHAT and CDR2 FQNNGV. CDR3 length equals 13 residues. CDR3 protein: CASGLGVRGLTFF. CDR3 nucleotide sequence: TGTGCCAGCGGCTTAGGGGTAAGGGGGCTGACTTTCTTT.

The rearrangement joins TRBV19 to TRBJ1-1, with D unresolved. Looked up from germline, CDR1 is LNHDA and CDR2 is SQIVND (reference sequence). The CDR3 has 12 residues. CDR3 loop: CVTMLGINEAFF. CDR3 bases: TGTGTCACTATGTTGGGAATAAATGAAGCTTTCTTT.

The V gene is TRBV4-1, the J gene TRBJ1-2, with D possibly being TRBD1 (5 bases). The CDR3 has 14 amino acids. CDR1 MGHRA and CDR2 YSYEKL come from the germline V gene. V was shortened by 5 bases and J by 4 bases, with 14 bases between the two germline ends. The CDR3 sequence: CASSKARDRYGYTF. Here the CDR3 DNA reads TGCGCCAGCAGCAAAGCCAGGGATCGCTATGGCTACACCTTC.

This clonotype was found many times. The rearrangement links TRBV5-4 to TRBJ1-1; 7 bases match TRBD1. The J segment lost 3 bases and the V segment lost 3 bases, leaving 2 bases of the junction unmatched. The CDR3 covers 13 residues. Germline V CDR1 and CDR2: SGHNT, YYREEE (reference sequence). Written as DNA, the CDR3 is TGTGCCAGCAGCTCCGACAGGGACACTGAAGCTTTCTTT. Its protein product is CASSSDRDTEAFF. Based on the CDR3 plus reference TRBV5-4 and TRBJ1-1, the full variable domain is ETGVTQSPTHLIKTRGQQVTLRCSSQSGHNTVSWYQQALGQGPQFIFQYYREEENGRGNFPPRFSGLQFPNYSSELNVNALELDDSALYLCASSSDRDTEAFFGQGTRLTVV.